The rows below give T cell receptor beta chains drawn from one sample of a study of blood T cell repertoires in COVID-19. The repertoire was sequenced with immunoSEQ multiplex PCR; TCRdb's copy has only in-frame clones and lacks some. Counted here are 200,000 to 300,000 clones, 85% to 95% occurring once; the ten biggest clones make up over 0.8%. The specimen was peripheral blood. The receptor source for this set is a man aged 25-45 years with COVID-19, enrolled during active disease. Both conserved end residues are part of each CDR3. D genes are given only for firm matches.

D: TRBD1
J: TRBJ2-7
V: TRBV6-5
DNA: TGTGCCAGCAGACACCGGGACAGCTCCTACGAGCAGTACTTC
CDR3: CASRHRDSSYEQYF

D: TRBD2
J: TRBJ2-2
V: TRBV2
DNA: TGTGCCATCCCTACTAGCGGGGGGGCGGGGACCGGGGAGCTGTTTTTT
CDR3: CAIPTSGGAGTGELFF

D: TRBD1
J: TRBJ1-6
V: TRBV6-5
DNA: TGTGCCAGCAGTTACTTGGGGACAGGGGTAAATTCACCCCTCCACTTT
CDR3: CASSYLGTGVNSPLHF

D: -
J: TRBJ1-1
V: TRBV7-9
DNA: TGTGCCAGCAGCCCCGGGGGGCTGAACACTGAAGCTTTCTTT
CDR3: CASSPGGLNTEAFF

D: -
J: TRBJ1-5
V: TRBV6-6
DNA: TGTGCCAGCAGTTACTCAGCGGAGGTCAATCAGCCCCAGCATTTT
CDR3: CASSYSAEVNQPQHF

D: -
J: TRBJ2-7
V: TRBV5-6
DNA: TGTGCCAGCAGCTTGGGGCCCGCGGGATCCTACGAGCAGTACTTC
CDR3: CASSLGPAGSYEQYF

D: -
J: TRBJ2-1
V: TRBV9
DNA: TGTGCCAGCAGCGTAGGAGGGAGCTATGAGCAGTTCTTC
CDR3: CASSVGGSYEQFF

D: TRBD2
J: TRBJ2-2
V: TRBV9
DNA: TGTGCCAGCAGCGTAGATAGGACTAGCGGGGGGGCACAAGTTGCCGGGGAGCTGTTTTTT
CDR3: CASSVDRTSGGAQVAGELFF

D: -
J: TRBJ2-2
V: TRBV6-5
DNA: TGTGCCAGCACCGCGGTGTTGACGAACACCGGGGAGCTGTTTTTT
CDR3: CASTAVLTNTGELFF

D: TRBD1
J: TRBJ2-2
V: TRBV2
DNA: TGTGCCAGCACCCAAGGACAGGCGAACACCGGGGAGCTGTTTTTT
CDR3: CASTQGQANTGELFF

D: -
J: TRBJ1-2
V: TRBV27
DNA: TGTGCCAGCAGGGAGGGTAACTATGGCTACACCTTC
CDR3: CASREGNYGYTF

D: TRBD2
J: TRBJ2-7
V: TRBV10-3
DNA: TGTGCCATTGAAGGGACTAGGTCCCGCGAGCAGTACTTC
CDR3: CAIEGTRSREQYF

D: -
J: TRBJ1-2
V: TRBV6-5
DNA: TGTGCCAGCAGTTACTCCACCGAGCGTGGCTACACCTTC
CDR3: CASSYSTERGYTF